Listed below are T cell receptor beta chains from one sample, sequenced in a study of T cells after yellow fever vaccination. TCRdb reprocessed the 5' RACE reads via MiXCR and lists one record per CDR3 protein. The table includes under 300,000 distinct CDR3 sequences, over 6.5% detected once. The specimen comprised CD4+ T cells sorted from PBMCs, sampled on the day of the yellow fever booster vaccination. These receptors were taken from a man between 25 and 39 years old who received the YFV17D yellow fever vaccine. The CDR3 runs from the conserved cysteine through the conserved F or W. Each record gives: D gene, clone size, V gene, J gene, CDR3 DNA, CDR3 protein. D genes are given only for firm matches. The listing skips clone size in some rows; elsewhere it reads once, few, many or a size class.

>NA|many|TRBV12-3/TRBV12-4|TRBJ2-3
TGTGCCAGCAGTTTAGCGGGGGGGGGCGGCACAGATACGCAGTATTTT
CASSLAGGGGTDTQYF
>NA|few|TRBV5-1|TRBJ2-5
TGCGCCAGCAGCTTGGCCCCGTGGACCCAGTACTTC
CASSLAPWTQYF
>TRBD2|many|TRBV4-3|TRBJ2-3
TGCGCCAGCAGCCAAAGACTAGCGGGGGGTGGTGAGCAGTATTTT
CASSQRLAGGGEQYF
>TRBD1|many|TRBV5-1|TRBJ2-7
TGCGCCAGCAGCAGGGGACAGGGGACCTACGAGCAGTACTTC
CASSRGQGTYEQYF
>NA|NA|TRBV15|TRBJ2-3
TGTGCCACCAGCAGGAGGACTAACACAGATACGCAGTATTTT
CATSRRTNTDTQYF
>NA|many|TRBV29-1|TRBJ2-7
TGCAGCGCCCGTCTAGGGCCGGGAGAGCAGTACTTC
CSARLGPGEQYF
>NA|few|TRBV29-1|TRBJ1-1
TGCAGCGTTCATCATCCCCTTGAAGCTTTCTTT
CSVHHPLEAFF
>NA|many|TRBV5-1|TRBJ2-3
TGCGCCAGCAGCTTTGGGGGTAGCACAGATACGCAGTATTTT
CASSFGGSTDTQYF
>TRBD2|NA|TRBV29-1|TRBJ2-1
TGCAGCGTTGGGGACTACATGTTCCACAATGAGCAGTTCTTC
CSVGDYMFHNEQFF
>NA|few|TRBV18|TRBJ2-3
TGTGCCAGCTCAGAAGCCAGACCTAGCACAGATACGCAGTATTTT
CASSEARPSTDTQYF
>TRBD2|many|TRBV2|TRBJ2-2
TGTGCCAGCGAAATGGGACTAGCGGGCAACACCGGGGAGCTGTTTTTT
CASEMGLAGNTGELFF
>NA|many|TRBV20-1|TRBJ2-3
TGCAGTGCTACCTCCGAATACACAGATACGCAGTATTTT
CSATSEYTDTQYF
>TRBD1|NA|TRBV7-2|TRBJ1-2
TGTGCCAGCAGCTTAGGGAGGGGGCCCGGCTACACCTTC
CASSLGRGPGYTF
>NA|few|TRBV6-1|TRBJ2-3
TGTGCCAGCAGACTAAGGACGTCTAGTACGCAGTATTTT
CASRLRTSSTQYF
>NA|NA|TRBV7-2|TRBJ1-2
TGTGCCAGCAGCTTATTGGGCCTCGGGACCGACTATGGCTACACCTTC
CASSLLGLGTDYGYTF
>NA|few|TRBV25-1|TRBJ2-3
TGTGCCAGCAGTGAAGGGGGCAGGTCGGCAGATACGCAGTATTTT
CASSEGGRSADTQYF
>NA|NA|TRBV5-1|TRBJ1-2
TGCGCCAGCACCTCTTCGCCTCGCGGCTATGGCTACACCTTC
CASTSSPRGYGYTF
>NA|NA|TRBV7-9|TRBJ2-7
TGTGCCAGCAGCGTATCCTTTCAGGGCTACGAGCAGTACTTC
CASSVSFQGYEQYF
>NA|few|TRBV6-5|TRBJ2-7
TGTGCCAGCAGTTCAACCCCACACGGCGTCTACGAGCAGTACTTC
CASSSTPHGVYEQYF
>NA|few|TRBV6-2/TRBV6-3|TRBJ2-3
TGTGCCAGCAGTTATTCATTTGCAGATACGCAGTATTTT
CASSYSFADTQYF
>NA|many|TRBV29-1|TRBJ1-1
TGCAGCGTTGAGGGCAGGATGAACACTGAAGCTTTCTTT
CSVEGRMNTEAFF
>NA|many|TRBV10-3|TRBJ2-7
TGTGCCATAATAGACAGCAGGATACTCTCCTACGAGCAGTACTTC
CAIIDSRILSYEQYF
>NA|many|TRBV19|TRBJ2-4
TGTGCCAGTAGTATTTTACCGGGGGAGACCAAAAACATTCAGTACTTC
CASSILPGETKNIQYF
>NA|NA|TRBV7-2|TRBJ2-7
TGTGCCAGCAGCTTTTTCCGTATCGGGGTAGGACTCTACGAGCAGTACTTC
CASSFFRIGVGLYEQYF